A selection of T cell receptor beta chains follows, all from one sample in a study of CD8+CD57+ T cells in acquired aplastic anemia. MiXCR, applied by TCRdb to the reads, yields one record per CDR3 protein. The sample consists of approximately 250,000 distinct CDR3 sequences, 82% of them appearing once. The sample consisted of sorted CD4+, CD8+, or CD8+CD57+ T cells (not recorded which) from PBMCs. Every receptor here comes from a human donor with aplastic anemia. CDR3s include the opening cysteine and the closing phenylalanine or tryptophan. Fields, in order: CDR3 DNA, CDR3 protein, J gene, D gene, CDR3 length, V gene, clone size. A D gene is named only where the DNA matches it firmly. Clone size is given for some rows only: seen once, a few or many times, or a class if the clone is expanded.

CDR3nt: TGTGCCAGCAAACGATGGGCTGGAAGCACAGATACGCAGTATTTT
CDR3aa: CASKRWAGSTDTQYF
j_gene: TRBJ2-3
d_gene: .
len: 15
v_gene: TRBV2
abundance: once

CDR3nt: TGTGCCACCAGCACCCCCCTGTCCGGTTCACCCCTCCACTTT
CDR3aa: CATSTPLSGSPLHF
j_gene: TRBJ1-6
d_gene: .
len: 14
v_gene: TRBV15
abundance: .

CDR3nt: TGTGCCAGCAACGTGGAGAGGGACGGGCTCGTATTC
CDR3aa: CASNVERDGLVF
j_gene: TRBJ2-5
d_gene: .
len: 12
v_gene: TRBV5-6
abundance: .

CDR3nt: TGTGCCAGCAGCTCTCATACAGACGGGACAGCCACTTCGTATTTT
CDR3aa: CASSSHTDGTATSYF
j_gene: TRBJ2-3
d_gene: TRBD1
len: 15
v_gene: TRBV7-8
abundance: .

CDR3nt: TGTGCCAGCAGTTGGGGCAGCGAGGATTCGACCCAGTACTTC
CDR3aa: CASSWGSEDSTQYF
j_gene: TRBJ2-5
d_gene: .
len: 14
v_gene: TRBV25-1
abundance: .

CDR3nt: TGTGCCAGCAGCCATACAGACGGAAACGGTCAGGATGAGCAGTTCTTC
CDR3aa: CASSHTDGNGQDEQFF
j_gene: TRBJ2-1
d_gene: .
len: 16
v_gene: TRBV5-4
abundance: once

CDR3nt: TGTGCCAGCAGCCCCGGGACAGGGGCTCACACGCAGTATTTT
CDR3aa: CASSPGTGAHTQYF
j_gene: TRBJ2-3
d_gene: TRBD1
len: 14
v_gene: TRBV7-2
abundance: .

CDR3nt: TGTGCCGGAAAGGGGGCTGGGGGGACCCAGTCCTTC
CDR3aa: CAGKGAGGTQSF
j_gene: TRBJ2-5
d_gene: .
len: 12
v_gene: TRBV7-8
abundance: once

CDR3nt: TGTGCCAGCAGGGACGGGGTTGCAGATACGCAGTATTTT
CDR3aa: CASRDGVADTQYF
j_gene: TRBJ2-3
d_gene: .
len: 13
v_gene: TRBV2
abundance: .

CDR3nt: TGTGCCAGTAGTATGGGTGGCGGAGCCTACAATGAGCAGTTCTTC
CDR3aa: CASSMGGGAYNEQFF
j_gene: TRBJ2-1
d_gene: .
len: 15
v_gene: TRBV5-6
abundance: few

CDR3nt: TGTGCCACCAGCAGGGGCTCCAGCCAAGAGGCGCAGTTCTTC
CDR3aa: CATSRGSSQEAQFF
j_gene: TRBJ2-1
d_gene: .
len: 14
v_gene: TRBV15
abundance: .

CDR3nt: TGTGCCAGCAGCTTCGCTCTGACAGGCTACGAGCAGTACTTC
CDR3aa: CASSFALTGYEQYF
j_gene: TRBJ2-7
d_gene: .
len: 14
v_gene: TRBV11-3
abundance: once

CDR3nt: TGTGCCAGCAAAACCTACGGAGTTAGCGGGGGAGCCCAAGAGACCCAGTACTTC
CDR3aa: CASKTYGVSGGAQETQYF
j_gene: TRBJ2-5
d_gene: TRBD2
len: 18
v_gene: TRBV6-6
abundance: many

CDR3nt: TGCGCCAGCAGCCAGACAGGGGCCGGTAGTAATTCACCCCTCCACTTT
CDR3aa: CASSQTGAGSNSPLHF
j_gene: TRBJ1-6
d_gene: TRBD1
len: 16
v_gene: TRBV4-1
abundance: .

CDR3nt: TGTGCCAGCAGCTTACAGGGAGGCCCCGATACGCAGTATTACTTC
CDR3aa: CASSLQGGPDTQYYF
j_gene: TRBJ2-5
d_gene: .
len: 15
v_gene: TRBV7-8
abundance: .

CDR3nt: TGTGCCAGCAGCCAGGACGGCGCCACCTATAATTCTGAGCAGTTCTTC
CDR3aa: CASSQDGATYNSEQFF
j_gene: TRBJ2-1
d_gene: .
len: 16
v_gene: TRBV9
abundance: .

CDR3nt: TGTGCCACCAGCAGAGAGAGGGGATCCAACACTGAAGCTTTCTTC
CDR3aa: CATSRERGSNTEAFF
j_gene: TRBJ2-1
d_gene: .
len: 15
v_gene: TRBV15
abundance: .

CDR3nt: TGTGCCAGCAGTTCTGGCGGGACTTGGGGAGCTGCACAGTTCTTT
CDR3aa: CASSSGGTWGAAQFF
j_gene: TRBJ1-1
d_gene: .
len: 15
v_gene: TRBV7-3
abundance: .

CDR3nt: TGTGCCAGCAGCCCGTCGGGTTCTGAAGCTTTCTTT
CDR3aa: CASSPSGSEAFF
j_gene: TRBJ1-1
d_gene: .
len: 12
v_gene: TRBV9
abundance: many

CDR3nt: TGTGCCAGCAGCTTAGCGGGGCGGGGGGATTCGCAGGAGCAGTTCTTC
CDR3aa: CASSLAGRGDSQEQFF
j_gene: TRBJ2-1
d_gene: TRBD2
len: 16
v_gene: TRBV7-8
abundance: .

CDR3nt: TGTGCCAGCAGCGTCGGAGTGTCCTCCCCCGAAGCTTTT
CDR3aa: CASSVGVSSPEAF
j_gene: TRBJ2-3
d_gene: .
len: 13
v_gene: TRBV9
abundance: few

CDR3nt: TGCGCCAGCAGCTTTACGGCCACCTACGAGCAGTACTTC
CDR3aa: CASSFTATYEQYF
j_gene: TRBJ2-7
d_gene: .
len: 13
v_gene: TRBV2
abundance: .

CDR3nt: TGTGCCACCAGTGACTACGTTGGGACCCAGTACTTC
CDR3aa: CATSDYVGTQYF
j_gene: TRBJ2-5
d_gene: .
len: 12
v_gene: TRBV24-1
abundance: .

CDR3nt: TGTGCCAGCAGCTTAGCCCTTAGGGGGAAAGCGACCCAGTACTTC
CDR3aa: CASSLALRGKATQYF
j_gene: TRBJ2-5
d_gene: .
len: 15
v_gene: TRBV7-4
abundance: once

CDR3nt: TGTGCCAGCAGCAGGGTTCAAGGCGAGCAGTTCTTC
CDR3aa: CASSRVQGEQFF
j_gene: TRBJ2-1
d_gene: .
len: 12
v_gene: TRBV6-1
abundance: once

CDR3nt: .
CDR3aa: CASGVAGDIQYFEYF
j_gene: TRBJ2-5
d_gene: .
len: 15
v_gene: TRBV9
abundance: .

CDR3nt: TGCAGCGTTGAAGATCTACAGGGGGCAGATACGCAGTATTTT
CDR3aa: CSVEDLQGADTQYF
j_gene: TRBJ2-3
d_gene: TRBD1
len: 14
v_gene: TRBV29-1
abundance: .

CDR3nt: TGTGCCAGCAGTGAACTAGCGGGAGGTCGGGATACGCAGTATTTT
CDR3aa: CASSELAGGRDTQYF
j_gene: TRBJ2-3
d_gene: TRBD2
len: 15
v_gene: TRBV2
abundance: .

CDR3nt: TGTGCCAGTAGTATAGCGGACTTAGCCTCCTACGAGCAGTACTTC
CDR3aa: CASSIADLASYEQYF
j_gene: TRBJ2-7
d_gene: .
len: 15
v_gene: TRBV19
abundance: .

CDR3nt: TGTGCCAGCAGCAGGGACTCGCCACCTTTCCACGAGCAGTACTTC
CDR3aa: CASSRDSPPFHEQYF
j_gene: TRBJ2-7
d_gene: .
len: 15
v_gene: TRBV7-9
abundance: .

CDR3nt: TGTGCCAGCAGTGTTGGCGTATCCCGGGATGGCTACACCTTC
CDR3aa: CASSVGVSRDGYTF
j_gene: TRBJ1-2
d_gene: .
len: 14
v_gene: TRBV25-1
abundance: few

CDR3nt: TGTGCCAGCAGCTTACTTTCGGGGTCGGGGCAGTTCTTC
CDR3aa: CASSLLSGSGQFF
j_gene: TRBJ2-1
d_gene: .
len: 13
v_gene: TRBV7-2
abundance: .

CDR3nt: TGTGCCAGCTGCTTAGCGGGAGGTGCCGTTATGCAGTATTTT
CDR3aa: CASCLAGGAVMQYF
j_gene: TRBJ2-3
d_gene: TRBD2
len: 14
v_gene: TRBV7-3
abundance: .

CDR3nt: TGCGCCAGCAGCTTGACCTGTAGCTACCAGGCCAACGTCCTGACTTTC
CDR3aa: CASSLTCSYQANVLTF
j_gene: TRBJ2-6
d_gene: .
len: 16
v_gene: TRBV5-1
abundance: .

CDR3nt: TGTGCCAGCAGCTTAGTTCGGTTCAATGAGCAGTTATTCTTCTTT
CDR3aa: CASSLVRFNEQLFFF
j_gene: TRBJ1-1
d_gene: .
len: 15
v_gene: TRBV7-6
abundance: .

CDR3nt: TGTGCCAGCAGCTTAGGTGTTGATTCACCCCTCCACTTT
CDR3aa: CASSLGVDSPLHF
j_gene: TRBJ1-6
d_gene: .
len: 13
v_gene: TRBV7-6
abundance: few

CDR3nt: TGTGCCAGCGGGGACGGGGGCGCAGATAAGCCGTACCTCCACTTT
CDR3aa: CASGDGGADKPYLHF
j_gene: TRBJ1-6
d_gene: .
len: 15
v_gene: TRBV9
abundance: .

CDR3nt: TGTGCCAGCAGCTTAGCGGTCGATCACTACACGCAGTATTTT
CDR3aa: CASSLAVDHYTQYF
j_gene: TRBJ2-3
d_gene: .
len: 14
v_gene: TRBV7-2
abundance: .

CDR3nt: TGTGCCAGCAGCCAGGGGGGCGGAAACGGTAAGGATGATTTT
CDR3aa: CASSQGGGNGKDDF
j_gene: TRBJ2-3
d_gene: .
len: 14
v_gene: TRBV9
abundance: .

CDR3nt: .
CDR3aa: CASSWAGGSDSRYF
j_gene: TRBJ2-3
d_gene: .
len: 14
v_gene: TRBV7-2
abundance: .

CDR3nt: TGTGCCAGTAGTCAACAGGGAAGGGAAGAAAAACTGTTTTTT
CDR3aa: CASSQQGREEKLFF
j_gene: TRBJ1-4
d_gene: .
len: 14
v_gene: TRBV19
abundance: .

CDR3nt: TGTGCCATCAGCTTAGACCCCAGGGGTGAAGCTTTCTTT
CDR3aa: CAISLDPRGEAFF
j_gene: TRBJ1-1
d_gene: .
len: 13
v_gene: TRBV10-3
abundance: few

CDR3nt: TGCAGTGCTACTAGCGGGGTATACGAGCAGTACTTC
CDR3aa: CSATSGVYEQYF
j_gene: TRBJ2-7
d_gene: TRBD2
len: 12
v_gene: TRBV20-1
abundance: .